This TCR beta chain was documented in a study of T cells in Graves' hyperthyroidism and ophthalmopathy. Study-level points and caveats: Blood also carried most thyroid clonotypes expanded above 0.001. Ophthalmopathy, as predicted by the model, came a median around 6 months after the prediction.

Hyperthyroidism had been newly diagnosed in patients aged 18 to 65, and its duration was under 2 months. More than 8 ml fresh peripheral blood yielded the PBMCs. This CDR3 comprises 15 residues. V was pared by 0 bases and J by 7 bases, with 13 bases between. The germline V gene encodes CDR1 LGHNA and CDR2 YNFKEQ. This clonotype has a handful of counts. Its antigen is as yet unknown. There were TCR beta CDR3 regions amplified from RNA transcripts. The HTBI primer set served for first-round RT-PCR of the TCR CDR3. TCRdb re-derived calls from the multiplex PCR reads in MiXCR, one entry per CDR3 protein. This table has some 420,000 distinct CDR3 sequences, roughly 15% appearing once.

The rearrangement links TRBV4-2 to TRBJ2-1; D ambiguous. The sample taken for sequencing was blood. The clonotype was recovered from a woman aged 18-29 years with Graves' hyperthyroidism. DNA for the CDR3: TGTGCCAGCAGCCAAGATCGTTTGCAGGAGAATGAGCAGTTCTTC. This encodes CASSQDRLQENEQFF.